A selection of T cell receptor beta chains follows, all from one sample in a study of CD8 T cells in Susac syndrome. TCRdb re-analysed the immunoSEQ multiplex PCR reads in MiXCR, keeping a single row per CDR3 protein. The sample records around 95,000 distinct CDR3 sequences, 95% being singletons. Source material: CD8+ T cells from PBMCs. The receptors derive from a human donor with Susac syndrome. The CDR3 runs from the conserved cysteine through the conserved F or W. A D gene is named only where the DNA matches it firmly. Size is stated for part of the rows, as once, few or many counts, or as a class when the clone is expanded.

cdr3_aa cdr3_nt clone_size d_call j_call v_call
CSVETDMSYGYTF TGCAGCGTTGAAACAGATATGAGCTATGGCTACACCTTC NA NA TRBJ1-2 TRBV29-1
CSAKGGSAGVGYEQYF TGCAGTGCTAAGGGGGGATCAGCGGGAGTAGGATACGAGCAGTACTTC NA TRBD2 TRBJ2-7 TRBV20-1
CASSQYGLAYGSNEQFF TGTGCCAGCAGCCAATACGGGCTAGCGTACGGTAGCAATGAGCAGTTCTTC NA NA TRBJ2-1 TRBV3-1
CASSLRDTQETQYF TGTGCCAGCAGCTTACGGGACACCCAAGAGACCCAGTACTTC NA NA TRBJ2-5 TRBV5-6
CSARDSRTSGGEQYF TGCAGTGCTAGAGATTCCAGGACTAGCGGCGGCGAGCAGTACTTC NA TRBD2 TRBJ2-7 TRBV20-1
CSAPGQPYNEQFF TGCAGTGCACCTGGACAGCCCTACAATGAGCAGTTCTTC NA NA TRBJ2-1 TRBV20-1
CATSREARGAGSSYNEQFF TGTGCCACCAGCAGGGAGGCTAGGGGGGCCGGAAGCTCCTACAATGAGCAGTTCTTC once NA TRBJ2-1 TRBV15
CASSSPGTGGENTQYF TGTGCCAGCAGCTCCCCCGGGACAGGAGGCGAAAATACGCAGTATTTT NA TRBD1 TRBJ2-3 TRBV7-3
CASYNGAVNTDTQYF TGTGCCAGCTACAATGGAGCGGTAAACACAGATACGCAGTATTTT NA NA TRBJ2-3 TRBV13
CSARSAGGPTSNTGELFF TGCAGTGCTCGGTCGGCGGGAGGGCCGACCTCGAACACCGGGGAGCTGTTTTTT NA TRBD2 TRBJ2-2 TRBV20-1
CASSLGHSYEQYF TGTGCCAGCAGCCTCGGGCACTCCTACGAGCAGTACTTC NA NA TRBJ2-7 TRBV6-6
CSVEGTAGANVLTF TGCAGCGTTGAAGGGACAGCTGGGGCCAACGTCCTGACTTTC NA NA TRBJ2-6 TRBV29-1
CASRRWDRIYSYNEQFF TGTGCCAGCCGCCGATGGGACCGCATATACTCCTACAATGAGCAGTTCTTC NA NA TRBJ2-1 TRBV7-9
CASSPGQVETQYF TGTGCCAGCTCACCCGGGCAGGTGGAGACCCAGTACTTC NA NA TRBJ2-5 TRBV18
CSARERAVQETQYF TGCAGTGCTAGAGAAAGGGCCGTCCAAGAGACCCAGTACTTC NA NA TRBJ2-5 TRBV20-1
CSAGARGSGAYEQYF TGCAGTGCTGGGGCCCGGGGTAGCGGGGCCTACGAGCAGTACTTC NA TRBD2 TRBJ2-7 TRBV20-1
CASSLGDSWYF TGCGCCAGCAGCTTGGGCGATTCTTGGTACTTC NA NA TRBJ2-7 TRBV5-1
CSARAGGPAEQYF TGCAGTGCTAGAGCGGGAGGGCCGGCCGAGCAGTACTTC NA TRBD2 TRBJ2-7 TRBV20-1
CASSPPLQTQYF TGTGCCAGCAGTCCCCCCCTGCAGACCCAGTACTTC NA NA TRBJ2-5 TRBV12-3/TRBV12-4
CASTHPDRTTGGGSYEQYF TGTGCCAGCACTCACCCAGACAGGACGACCGGTGGTGGCTCCTACGAGCAGTACTTC NA NA TRBJ2-7 TRBV9
CASSLGTSYAETQYF TGTGCCAGCAGCTTGGGGACTAGCTATGCAGAGACCCAGTACTTC NA TRBD2 TRBJ2-5 TRBV5-6
CASSLGGVTDTQYF TGCGCCAGCAGCTTGGGAGGGGTCACAGATACGCAGTATTTT NA NA TRBJ2-3 TRBV5-1
CASSPTGGQETQYF TGCGCCAGCAGCCCTACAGGGGGCCAAGAGACCCAGTACTTC NA TRBD1 TRBJ2-5 TRBV5-1
CSARDLVGSSYNEQFF TGCAGTGCTAGAGATCTGGTCGGGAGCTCCTACAATGAGCAGTTCTTC NA NA TRBJ2-1 TRBV20-1
CSVEEQTRGDTQYF TGCAGCGTTGAAGAACAAACGAGGGGAGATACGCAGTATTTT NA NA TRBJ2-3 TRBV29-1
CSARDIRKETQYF TGCAGTGCTAGAGATATAAGAAAAGAGACCCAGTACTTC NA NA TRBJ2-5 TRBV20-1
CASSKQGEETQYF TGTGCCAGCAGCAAACAGGGGGAAGAGACCCAGTACTTC NA TRBD1 TRBJ2-5 TRBV5-6
CASSNNHWNGELFF TGTGCCAGCAGCAATAACCATTGGAACGGGGAGCTGTTTTTT NA NA TRBJ2-2 TRBV7-9
CASSDYPTGELFF TGTGCCAGCTCAGACTATCCCACCGGGGAGCTGTTTTTT once NA TRBJ2-2 TRBV18
CSVEVGWGLNTEAFF TGCAGCGTTGAAGTGGGATGGGGACTGAACACTGAAGCTTTCTTT once NA TRBJ1-1 TRBV29-1
CASSQDGGQSQETQYF TGCGCCAGCAGCCAAGATGGGGGACAGAGCCAAGAGACCCAGTACTTC NA TRBD1 TRBJ2-5 TRBV4-1
CASSLGSQGNNEQFF TGTGCCAGCAGCTTGGGCAGTCAGGGGAACAATGAGCAGTTCTTC once NA TRBJ2-1 TRBV5-6